This T cell receptor (beta chain) was sequenced for a study of cytomegalovirus exposure and HLA in healthy donors. This clone was picked up a small number of times. The CDR3 runs 15 residues. The J segment lost 8 bases and the V segment lost 5 bases, leaving 8 bases of the junction unmatched. Germline V gene lookup returns CDR1 MNHNS and CDR2 SASEGT. Researchers ran the PCR with 60 Vbeta and 13 Jbeta primers. As originally analysed: Later, 65 million to 85 million unique TCR beta chains were counted in an analysis, and approximately 10 million of them were shared. Sequencing was performed with immunoSEQ multiplex PCR; in TCRdb, only in-frame clones are kept and a portion is missing. V, J and clone size were drawn from that table, and D and trimming were deduced from the DNA. This table holds 85,000 to 90,000 clones, 65% to 80% found once.

The sequence was obtained from a man under 40 in good health and CMV-seronegative. The material sequenced was PBMCs. The gene calls are TRBV6-1 and TRBJ2-4, with 11 bases lining up with TRBD2. CDR3 amino acids: CASSSSGGANYIQYF. In DNA, the CDR3 is TGTGCCAGCAGTAGTAGCGGGGGGGCAAACTACATTCAGTACTTC.